These 2 T cell receptor beta chains were all obtained from the same sample, sequenced in a study of T cell changes during pregnancy in multiple sclerosis. The assay was immunoSEQ multiplex PCR, and TCRdb's table has in-frame clones only and misses some. The data show more than 80,000 clones, with around 93% seen just once and less than 2% held by the top ten. The sample in question was peripheral blood, obtained after pregnancy. Source of these receptors: a female donor with multiple sclerosis, enrolled in a pregnancy study.

The chain combines TRBV2 with TRBJ1-5; maybe TRBD1 (6 bases). V lost 6 bases and J 6 bases, leaving 18 bases between the germline ends. CDR3 size: 15 residues. Germline lookup yields CDR1 SNHLY and CDR2 FYNNEI. The CDR3 bases are TGTGCCAGCAGCCTACGACAGGTGACAACTCAGCCCCAGCATTTT. The encoded protein is CASSLRQVTTQPQHF.

The chain uses TRBV5-6 and TRBJ1-5; 7 bases map to TRBD1. V shed 1 base and J 2 bases; nucleotides not matched to a gene: 3. This CDR3 contains 15 residues. Germline values: CDR1 SGHDT, CDR2 YYEEEE. The CDR3 region has the DNA TGTGCCAGCAGCTTGTCTGACAGGGGCAATCAGCCCCAGCATTTT. Protein: CASSLSDRGNQPQHF.